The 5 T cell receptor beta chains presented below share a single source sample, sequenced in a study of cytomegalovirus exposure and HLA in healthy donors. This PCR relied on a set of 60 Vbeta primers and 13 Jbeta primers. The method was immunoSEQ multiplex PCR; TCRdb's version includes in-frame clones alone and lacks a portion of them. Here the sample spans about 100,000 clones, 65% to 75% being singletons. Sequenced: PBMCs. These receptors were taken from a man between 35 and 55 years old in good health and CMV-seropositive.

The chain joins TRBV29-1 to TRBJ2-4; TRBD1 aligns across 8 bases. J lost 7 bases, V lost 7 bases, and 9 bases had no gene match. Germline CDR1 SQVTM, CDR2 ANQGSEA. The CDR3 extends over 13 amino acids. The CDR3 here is CSALPGGANIQYF. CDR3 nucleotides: TGCAGCGCACTCCCAGGGGGCGCTAACATTCAGTACTTC.

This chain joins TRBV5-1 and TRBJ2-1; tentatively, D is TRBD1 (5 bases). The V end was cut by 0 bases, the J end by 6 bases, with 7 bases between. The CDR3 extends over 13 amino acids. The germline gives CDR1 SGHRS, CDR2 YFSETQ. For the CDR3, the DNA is TGCGCCAGCAGCTTGGCAGGGTTCAATGAGCAGTTCTTC. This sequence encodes CASSLAGFNEQFF.

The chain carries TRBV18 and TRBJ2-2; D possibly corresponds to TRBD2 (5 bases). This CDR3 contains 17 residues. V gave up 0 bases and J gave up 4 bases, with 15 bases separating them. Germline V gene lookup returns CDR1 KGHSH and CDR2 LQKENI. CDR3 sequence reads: CASSPPATGLATGELFF. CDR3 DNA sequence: TGTGCCAGCTCACCACCTGCGACGGGGTTGGCCACCGGGGAGCTGTTTTTT. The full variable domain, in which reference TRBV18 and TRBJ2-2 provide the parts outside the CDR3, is NAGVMQNPRHLVRRRGQEARLRCSPMKGHSHVYWYRQLPEEGLKFMVYLQKENIIDESGMPKERFSAEFPKEGPSILRIQQVVRGDSAAYFCASSPPATGLATGELFFGEGSRLTVL.

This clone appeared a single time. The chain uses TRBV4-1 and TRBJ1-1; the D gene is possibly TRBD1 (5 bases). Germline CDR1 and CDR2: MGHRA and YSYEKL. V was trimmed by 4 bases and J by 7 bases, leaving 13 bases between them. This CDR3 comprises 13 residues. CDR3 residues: CASSLQVHGEAFF. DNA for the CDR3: TGCGCCAGCAGCCTACAGGTTCACGGTGAAGCTTTCTTT.

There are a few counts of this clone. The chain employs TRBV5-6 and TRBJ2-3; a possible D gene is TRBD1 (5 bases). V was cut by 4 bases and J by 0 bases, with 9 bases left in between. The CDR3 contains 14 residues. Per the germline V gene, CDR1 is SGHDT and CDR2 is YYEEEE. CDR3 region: CASSKTDSTDTQYF. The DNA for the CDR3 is TGTGCCAGCAGCAAGACAGATAGCACAGATACGCAGTATTTT.